These T cell receptor beta chains were read from a single sample in a study of response to subunit inactivated influenza vaccine. TCRdb redid the calling of the RT-PCR reads with MiXCR, one entry per CDR3 protein. The repertoire consists of 500,000 to 550,000 distinct CDR3 sequences, with 6.5% to 8% occurring once and the leading ten covering under 15%. This sample comprised PBMCs from blood, obtained approximately 25 months after vaccination. These receptors came from a man between 50 and 69 years old who received an inactivated influenza vaccine. Both conserved end residues are part of each CDR3. Fields, in order: V gene, J gene, CDR3 protein.

>TRBV7-9|TRBJ2-3
CASSSAGGLGDTQYF
>TRBV11-2|TRBJ2-1
CASSQGPGGGFF
>TRBV12-3/TRBV12-4|TRBJ2-1
CASSLPSGTADYNEQFF
>TRBV12-3/TRBV12-4|TRBJ2-4
CASSYRTGWGNIQYF
>TRBV28|TRBJ2-3
CASSSSGRALDTQYF
>TRBV7-2|TRBJ2-3
CASSKTSGRVSDTQYF
>TRBV3-1|TRBJ1-6
CASSQEVSPLHF
>TRBV7-9|TRBJ1-5
CASSEKDSNQPQHF
>TRBV11-1|TRBJ2-1
CASSLSGTSGKYYNEQFF
>TRBV28|TRBJ1-2
CASSAGGQSSINYGYTF
>TRBV20-1|TRBJ1-4
CSARDSFKETGREKLFF
>TRBV7-3|TRBJ2-1
CASSLLRDNEQFF
>TRBV3-1|TRBJ1-2
CASSQDGRRSGYTF
>TRBV7-9|TRBJ2-1
CASSTKGISSYNEQFF
>TRBV12-3/TRBV12-4|TRBJ2-4
CASSQHPTGRKAKNIQYF
>TRBV24-1|TRBJ2-5
CATSGGGGETQYF
>TRBV20-1|TRBJ2-7
CSATTGTEQYF
>TRBV4-2|TRBJ2-7
CASSQDALREQYF
>TRBV20-1|TRBJ1-1
CSAKDRGWMNTEAFF
>TRBV5-6|TRBJ2-2
CASGDGPTVPGELFF
>TRBV6-2/TRBV6-3|TRBJ2-1
CASSPAGGQPRYNEQFF
>TRBV27|TRBJ2-7
CASSLYLGTTYEQYF
>TRBV12-3/TRBV12-4|TRBJ1-1
CASSTLALGTEAFF
>TRBV7-2|TRBJ2-7
CASSLQAGVEQYF
>TRBV4-1|TRBJ2-1
CASSQGTSGGAPSYNEQFF
>TRBV4-2|TRBJ1-2
CASSQDGPRTVYGYTF
>TRBV5-3|TRBJ2-1
CARSLCQCVVVNEQFF
>TRBV12-3/TRBV12-4|TRBJ1-6
CASSLRGGGSPLHF
>TRBV4-2|TRBJ2-1
CASSLTLAGREQFF
>TRBV3-1|TRBJ2-4
CASSLSTGHLAKNIQYF
>TRBV3-1|TRBJ2-1
CASSQDQKAGGQFF
>TRBV6-5|TRBJ2-7
CASSFSLPGGISYEQYF
>TRBV2|TRBJ1-1
CAGTGPATEAFF
>TRBV7-9|TRBJ2-3
CASSLPSGEDTQYF
>TRBV3-1|TRBJ2-7
CASSQTGWDYEQYF
>TRBV6-6|TRBJ2-5
CASSYGSQETQYF
>TRBV6-2/TRBV6-3|TRBJ2-3
CASSYGSGDTQYF
>TRBV6-2/TRBV6-3|TRBJ2-7
CASSYPAYEQYF
>TRBV28|TRBJ2-4
CASSLAPGNIQYF
>TRBV5-6|TRBJ2-5
CASGPRVIISETQYF
>TRBV3-1|TRBJ1-1
CASSLTGKNTEAFF